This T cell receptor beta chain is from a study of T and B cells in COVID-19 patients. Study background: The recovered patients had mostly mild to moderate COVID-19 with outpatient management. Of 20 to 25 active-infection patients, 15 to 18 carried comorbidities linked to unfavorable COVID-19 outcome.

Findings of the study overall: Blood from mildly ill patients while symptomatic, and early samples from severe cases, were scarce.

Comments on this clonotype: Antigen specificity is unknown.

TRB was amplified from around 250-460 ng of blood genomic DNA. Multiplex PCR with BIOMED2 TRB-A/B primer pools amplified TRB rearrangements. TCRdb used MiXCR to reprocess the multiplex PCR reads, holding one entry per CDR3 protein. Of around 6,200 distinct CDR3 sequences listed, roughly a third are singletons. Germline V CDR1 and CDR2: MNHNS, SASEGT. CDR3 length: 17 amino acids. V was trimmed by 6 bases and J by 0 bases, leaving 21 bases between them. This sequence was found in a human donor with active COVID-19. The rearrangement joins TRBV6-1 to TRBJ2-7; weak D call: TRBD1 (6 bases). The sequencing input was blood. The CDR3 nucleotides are TGTGCCAGCAGCCACACTGGACTTCGACAGGACTCCTACGAGCAGTACTTC. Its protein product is CASSHTGLRQDSYEQYF.